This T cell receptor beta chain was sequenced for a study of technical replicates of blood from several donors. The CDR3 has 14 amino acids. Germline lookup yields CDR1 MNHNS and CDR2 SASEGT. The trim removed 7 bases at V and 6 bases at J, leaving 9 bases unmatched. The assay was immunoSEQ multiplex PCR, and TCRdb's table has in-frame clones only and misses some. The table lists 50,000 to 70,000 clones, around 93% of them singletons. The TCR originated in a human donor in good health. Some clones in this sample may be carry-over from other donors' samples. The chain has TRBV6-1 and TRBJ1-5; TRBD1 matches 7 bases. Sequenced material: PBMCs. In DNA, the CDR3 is TGTGCCAGCACCCTCGGGACAGCGGGTCAGCCCCAGCATTTT. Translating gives CASTLGTAGQPQHF.